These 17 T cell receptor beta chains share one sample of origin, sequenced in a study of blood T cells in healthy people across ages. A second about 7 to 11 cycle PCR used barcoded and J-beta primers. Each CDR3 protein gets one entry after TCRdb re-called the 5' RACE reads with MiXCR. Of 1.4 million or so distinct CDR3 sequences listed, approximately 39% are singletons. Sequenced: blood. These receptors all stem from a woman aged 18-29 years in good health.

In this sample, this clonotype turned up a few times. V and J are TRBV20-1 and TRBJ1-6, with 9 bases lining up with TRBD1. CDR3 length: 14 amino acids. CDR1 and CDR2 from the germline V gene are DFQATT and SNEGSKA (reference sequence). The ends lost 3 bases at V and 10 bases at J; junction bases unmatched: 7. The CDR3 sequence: CSASRDRVGSPLHF. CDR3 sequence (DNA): TGCAGTGCTAGTAGGGACAGGGTAGGATCACCCCTCCACTTT.

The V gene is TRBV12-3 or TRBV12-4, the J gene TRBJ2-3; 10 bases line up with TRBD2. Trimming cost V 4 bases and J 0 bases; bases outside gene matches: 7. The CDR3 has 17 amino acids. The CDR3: CASSSSGGYTSTDTQYF. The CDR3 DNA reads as TGTGCCAGCAGTTCTAGCGGGGGTTATACTAGCACAGATACGCAGTATTTT.

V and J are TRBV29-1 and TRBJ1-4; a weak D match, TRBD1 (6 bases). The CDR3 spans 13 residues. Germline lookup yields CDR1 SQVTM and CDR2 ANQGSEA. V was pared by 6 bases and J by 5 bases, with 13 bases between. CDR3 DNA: TGCAGCGTGACCTTGACAGGAAATGAAAAACTGTTTTTT. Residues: CSVTLTGNEKLFF.

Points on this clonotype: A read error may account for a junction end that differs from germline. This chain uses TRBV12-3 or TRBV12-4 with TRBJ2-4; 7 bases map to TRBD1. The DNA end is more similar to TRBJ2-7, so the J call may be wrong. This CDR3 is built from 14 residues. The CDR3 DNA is TGTGCCGGCAGACCCGGGACAGTGGCCTACGAGCAGTACTTC. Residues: CAGRPGTVAYEQYF.

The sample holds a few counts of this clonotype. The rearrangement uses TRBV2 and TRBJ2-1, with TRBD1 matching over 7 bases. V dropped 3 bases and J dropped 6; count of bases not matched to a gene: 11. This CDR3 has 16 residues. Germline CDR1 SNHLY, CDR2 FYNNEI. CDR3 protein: CASSDETGATSNEQFF. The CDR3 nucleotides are TGTGCCAGCAGTGACGAAACAGGGGCAACGAGCAATGAGCAGTTCTTC.

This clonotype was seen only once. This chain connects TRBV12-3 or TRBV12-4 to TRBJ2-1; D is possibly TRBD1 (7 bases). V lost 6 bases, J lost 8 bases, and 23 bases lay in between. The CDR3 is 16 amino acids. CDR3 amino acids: CASSQGVSGVGYEQFF. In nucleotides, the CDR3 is TGTGCCAGCAGCCAGGGGGTTAGCGGAGTCGGGTATGAGCAGTTCTTC.

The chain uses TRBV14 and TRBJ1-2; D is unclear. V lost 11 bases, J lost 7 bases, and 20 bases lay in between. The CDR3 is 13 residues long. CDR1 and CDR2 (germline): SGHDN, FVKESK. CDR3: CAHSPFNGGGYTF. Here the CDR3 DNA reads TGTGCCCACAGCCCTTTTAATGGTGGTGGCTACACCTTC.

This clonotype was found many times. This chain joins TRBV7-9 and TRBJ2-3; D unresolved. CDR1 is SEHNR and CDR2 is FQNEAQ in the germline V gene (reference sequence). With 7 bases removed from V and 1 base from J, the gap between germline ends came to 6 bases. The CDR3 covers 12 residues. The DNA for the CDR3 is TGTGCCAGCACCCCGGGCACAGATACGCAGTATTTT. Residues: CASTPGTDTQYF.

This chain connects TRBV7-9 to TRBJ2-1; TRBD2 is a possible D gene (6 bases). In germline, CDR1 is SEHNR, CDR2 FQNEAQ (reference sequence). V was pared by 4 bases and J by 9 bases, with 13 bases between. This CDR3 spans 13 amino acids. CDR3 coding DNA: TGTGCCAGCAGCTACAGACTAGTTCTTGAGCAGTTCTTC. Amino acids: CASSYRLVLEQFF. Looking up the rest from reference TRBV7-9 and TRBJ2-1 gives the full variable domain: DTGVSQNPRHKITKRGQNVTFRCDPISEHNRLYWYRQTLGQGPEFLTYFQNEAQLEKSRLLSDRFSAERPKGSFSTLEIQRTEQGDSAMYLCASSYRLVLEQFFGPGTRLTVL.

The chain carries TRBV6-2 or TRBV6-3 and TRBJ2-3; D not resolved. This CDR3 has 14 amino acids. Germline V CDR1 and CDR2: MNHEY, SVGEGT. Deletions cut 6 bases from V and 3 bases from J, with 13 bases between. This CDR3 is CASSPPTETDTQYF. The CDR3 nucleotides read TGTGCCAGCAGCCCTCCGACCGAGACAGATACGCAGTATTTT.

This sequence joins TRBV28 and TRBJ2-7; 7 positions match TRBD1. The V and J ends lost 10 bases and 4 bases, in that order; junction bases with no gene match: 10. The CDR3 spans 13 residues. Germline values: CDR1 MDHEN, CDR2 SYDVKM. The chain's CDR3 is CANSQTGSYEQYF. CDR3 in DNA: TGTGCCAACAGCCAGACAGGGAGTTACGAGCAGTACTTC. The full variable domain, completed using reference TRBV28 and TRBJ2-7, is DVKVTQSSRYLVKRTGEKVFLECVQDMDHENMFWYRQDPGLGLRLIYFSYDVKMKEKGDIPEGYSVSREKKERFSLILESASTNQTSMYLCANSQTGSYEQYFGPGTRLTVT.

The DNA for the CDR3 is TGTGCCAGCAGTTTATCATGGGCAGCTGGAGATACGCAGTATTTT. Its translation is CASSLSWAAGDTQYF. V gene TRBV27 combines with J gene TRBJ2-3; D call uncertain. Trimming pared 0 bases from V and 5 bases from J, leaving 12 bases between. Looked up from germline, CDR1 is MNHEY and CDR2 is SMNVEV (reference sequence). This CDR3 has 15 amino acids.

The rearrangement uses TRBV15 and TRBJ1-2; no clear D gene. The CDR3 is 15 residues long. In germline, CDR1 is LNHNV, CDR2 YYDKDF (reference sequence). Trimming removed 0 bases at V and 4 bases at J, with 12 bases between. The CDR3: CATSRDRKMGYGYTF. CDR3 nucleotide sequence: TGTGCCACCAGCAGAGATCGGAAGATGGGCTATGGCTACACCTTC.

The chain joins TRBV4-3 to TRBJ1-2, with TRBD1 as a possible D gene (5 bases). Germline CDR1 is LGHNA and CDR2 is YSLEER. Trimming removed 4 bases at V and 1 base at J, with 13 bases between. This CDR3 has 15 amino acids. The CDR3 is CASSRSGTGNYGYTF. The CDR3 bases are TGCGCCAGCAGCCGGTCCGGGACTGGTAACTATGGCTACACCTTC.

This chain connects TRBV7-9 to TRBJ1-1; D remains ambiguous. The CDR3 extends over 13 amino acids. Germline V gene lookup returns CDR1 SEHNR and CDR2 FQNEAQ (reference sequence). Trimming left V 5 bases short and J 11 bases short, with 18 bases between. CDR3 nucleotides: TGTGCCAGCAGCACGCCTGGTAGCGGCGGCGCTTTCTTT. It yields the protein CASSTPGSGGAFF.

The CDR3 protein is CASSPNDGYTF. CDR3 DNA sequence: TGTGCCAGCAGTCCGAACGATGGCTACACCTTC. The rearrangement joins TRBV28 to TRBJ1-2; D is unresolved. Trimming cost V 5 bases and J 6 bases, with 7 bases left between them. Germline-derived CDR1 and CDR2 are MDHEN and SYDVKM. The CDR3 spans 11 residues.

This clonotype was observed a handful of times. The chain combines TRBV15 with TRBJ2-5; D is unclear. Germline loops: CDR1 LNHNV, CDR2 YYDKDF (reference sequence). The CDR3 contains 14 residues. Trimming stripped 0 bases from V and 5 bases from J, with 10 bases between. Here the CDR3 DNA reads TGTGCCACCAGCAGAGAGTCGGTGTGGGAGACCCAGTACTTC. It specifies CATSRESVWETQYF.